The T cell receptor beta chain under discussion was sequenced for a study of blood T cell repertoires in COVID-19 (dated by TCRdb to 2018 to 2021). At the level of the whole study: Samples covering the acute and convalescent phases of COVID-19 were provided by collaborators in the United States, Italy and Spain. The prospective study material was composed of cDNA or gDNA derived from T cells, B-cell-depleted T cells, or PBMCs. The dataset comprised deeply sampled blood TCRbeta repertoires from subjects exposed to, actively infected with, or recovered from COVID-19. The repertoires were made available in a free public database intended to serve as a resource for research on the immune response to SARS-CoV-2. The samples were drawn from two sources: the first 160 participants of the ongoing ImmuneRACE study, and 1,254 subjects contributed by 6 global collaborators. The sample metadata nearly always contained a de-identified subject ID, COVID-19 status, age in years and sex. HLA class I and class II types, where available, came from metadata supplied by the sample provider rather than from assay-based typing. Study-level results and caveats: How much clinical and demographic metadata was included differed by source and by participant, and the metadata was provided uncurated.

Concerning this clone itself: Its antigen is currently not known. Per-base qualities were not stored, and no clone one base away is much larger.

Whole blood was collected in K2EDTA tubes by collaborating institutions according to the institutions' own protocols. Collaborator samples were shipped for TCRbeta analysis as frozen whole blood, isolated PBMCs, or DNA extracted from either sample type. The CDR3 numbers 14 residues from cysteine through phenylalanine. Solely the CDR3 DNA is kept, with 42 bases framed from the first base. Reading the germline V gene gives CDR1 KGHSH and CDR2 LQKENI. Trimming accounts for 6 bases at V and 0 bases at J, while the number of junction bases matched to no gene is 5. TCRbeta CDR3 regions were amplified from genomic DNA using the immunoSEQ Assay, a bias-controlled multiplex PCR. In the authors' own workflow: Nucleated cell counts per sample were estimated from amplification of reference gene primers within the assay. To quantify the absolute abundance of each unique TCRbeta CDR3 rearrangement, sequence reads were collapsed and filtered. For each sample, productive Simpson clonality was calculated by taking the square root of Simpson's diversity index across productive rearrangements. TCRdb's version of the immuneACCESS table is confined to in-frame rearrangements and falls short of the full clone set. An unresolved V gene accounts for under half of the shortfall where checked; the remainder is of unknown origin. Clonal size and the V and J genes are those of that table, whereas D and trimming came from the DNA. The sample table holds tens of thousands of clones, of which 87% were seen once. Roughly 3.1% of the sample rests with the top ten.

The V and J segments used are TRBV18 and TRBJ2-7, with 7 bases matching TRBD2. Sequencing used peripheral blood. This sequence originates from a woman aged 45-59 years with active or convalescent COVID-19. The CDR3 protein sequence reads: CASSRGGSSYEQYF. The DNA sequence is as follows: TGTGCCAGCTCCCGTGGCGGGAGCTCCTACGAGCAGTACTTC.